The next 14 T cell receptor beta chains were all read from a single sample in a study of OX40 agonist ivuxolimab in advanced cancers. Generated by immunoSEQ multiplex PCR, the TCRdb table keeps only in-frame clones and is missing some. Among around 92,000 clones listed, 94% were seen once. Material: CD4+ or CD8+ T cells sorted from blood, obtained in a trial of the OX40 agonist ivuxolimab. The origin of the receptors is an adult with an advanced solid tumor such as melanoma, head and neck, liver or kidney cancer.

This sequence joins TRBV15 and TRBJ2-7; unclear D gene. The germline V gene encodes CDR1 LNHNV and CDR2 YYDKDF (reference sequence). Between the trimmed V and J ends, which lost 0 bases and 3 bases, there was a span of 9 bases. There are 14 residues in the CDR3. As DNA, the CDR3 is TGTGCCACCAGCAGAGAGCGGCAGAGCTACGAGCAGTACTTC. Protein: CATSRERQSYEQYF.

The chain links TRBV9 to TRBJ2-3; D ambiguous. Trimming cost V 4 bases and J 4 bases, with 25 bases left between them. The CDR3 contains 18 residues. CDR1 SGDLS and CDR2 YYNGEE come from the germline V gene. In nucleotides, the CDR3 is TGTGCCAGCAGCCCCTTGGGTACCTTAGGAACCAAAGCAGATACGCAGTATTTT. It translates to CASSPLGTLGTKADTQYF.

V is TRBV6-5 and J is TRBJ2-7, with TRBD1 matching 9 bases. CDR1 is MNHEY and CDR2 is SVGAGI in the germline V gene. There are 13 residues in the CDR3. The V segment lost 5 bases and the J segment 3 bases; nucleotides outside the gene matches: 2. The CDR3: CASSRDRDYEQYF. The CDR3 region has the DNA TGTGCCAGCAGTAGGGACAGGGACTACGAGCAGTACTTC.

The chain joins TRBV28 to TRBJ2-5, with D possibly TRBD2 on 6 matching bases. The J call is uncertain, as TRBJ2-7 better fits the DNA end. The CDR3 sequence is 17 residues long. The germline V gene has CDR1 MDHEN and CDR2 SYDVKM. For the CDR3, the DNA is TGTGCCAGCAGCTCTTTTCCGGGACTCAAGATCTCCTACGAGCAGTACTTC. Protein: CASSSFPGLKISYEQYF.

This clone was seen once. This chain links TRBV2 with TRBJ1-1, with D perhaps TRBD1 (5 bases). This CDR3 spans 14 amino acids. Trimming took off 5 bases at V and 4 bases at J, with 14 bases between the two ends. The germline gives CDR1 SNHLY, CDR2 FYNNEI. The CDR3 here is CASSSRVDLTEAFF. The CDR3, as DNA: TGTGCCAGCAGTTCCAGGGTAGATCTCACTGAAGCTTTCTTT.

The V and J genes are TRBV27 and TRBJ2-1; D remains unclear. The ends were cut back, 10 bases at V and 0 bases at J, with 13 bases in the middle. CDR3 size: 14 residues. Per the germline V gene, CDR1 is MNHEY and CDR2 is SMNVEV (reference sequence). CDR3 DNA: TGTGCCACCTCCGGCTGGAGCTCCTACAATGAGCAGTTCTTC. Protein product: CATSGWSSYNEQFF.

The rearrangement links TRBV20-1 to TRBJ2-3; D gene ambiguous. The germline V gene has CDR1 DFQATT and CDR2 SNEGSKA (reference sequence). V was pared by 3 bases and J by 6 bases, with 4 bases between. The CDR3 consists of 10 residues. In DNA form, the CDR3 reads TGCAGTGCTAGCCTGGATACGCAGTATTTT. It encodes CSASLDTQYF.

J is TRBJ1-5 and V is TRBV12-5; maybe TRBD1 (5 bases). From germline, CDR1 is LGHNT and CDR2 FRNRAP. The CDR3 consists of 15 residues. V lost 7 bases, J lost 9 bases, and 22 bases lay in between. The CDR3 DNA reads TGTGCTAGTGTTTCGGGGGACCCAAGAAGATTGCCCCAGCATTTT. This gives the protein CASVSGDPRRLPQHF.

The CDR3 region is CASSEPTNEKLFF. CDR3 nucleotides: TGTGCCAGCAGCGAACCAACTAATGAAAAACTGTTTTTT. V is TRBV28 and J is TRBJ1-4; unclear D gene. V lost 6 bases, J lost 0 bases, and 5 bases lay in between. From germline, CDR1 is MDHEN and CDR2 SYDVKM. The length of the CDR3 is 13 residues.

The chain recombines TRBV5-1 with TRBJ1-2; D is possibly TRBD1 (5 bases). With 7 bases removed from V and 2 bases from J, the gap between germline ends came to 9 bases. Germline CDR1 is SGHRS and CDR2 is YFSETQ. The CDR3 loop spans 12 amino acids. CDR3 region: CASSSGNYGYTF. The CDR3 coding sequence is TGCGCCAGCTCCTCAGGGAACTATGGCTACACCTTC.

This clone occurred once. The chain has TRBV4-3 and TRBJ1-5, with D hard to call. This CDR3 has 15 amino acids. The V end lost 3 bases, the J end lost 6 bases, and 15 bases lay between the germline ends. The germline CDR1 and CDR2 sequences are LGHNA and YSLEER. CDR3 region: CASSHSRTVGQPQHF. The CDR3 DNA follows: TGCGCCAGCAGCCATAGCAGGACGGTCGGTCAGCCCCAGCATTTT.

CDR3 sequence reads: CAISGPTGGYEQYF. In DNA form, the CDR3 reads TGTGCCATCAGTGGACCGACAGGGGGGTACGAGCAGTACTTC. The rearrangement joins TRBV10-3 to TRBJ2-7, with 9 bases aligning to TRBD1. CDR1 and CDR2 (germline): ENHRY, SYGVKD. The length of the CDR3 is 14 residues. The ends lost 4 bases at V and 4 bases at J; junction bases unmatched: 5.

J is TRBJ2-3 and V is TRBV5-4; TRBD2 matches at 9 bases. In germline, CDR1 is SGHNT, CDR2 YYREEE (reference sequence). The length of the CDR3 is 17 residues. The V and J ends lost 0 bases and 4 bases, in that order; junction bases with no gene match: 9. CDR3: CASSLVKGGGAPDTQYF. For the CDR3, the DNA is TGTGCCAGCAGCTTGGTTAAGGGCGGGGGGGCCCCAGATACGCAGTATTTT.

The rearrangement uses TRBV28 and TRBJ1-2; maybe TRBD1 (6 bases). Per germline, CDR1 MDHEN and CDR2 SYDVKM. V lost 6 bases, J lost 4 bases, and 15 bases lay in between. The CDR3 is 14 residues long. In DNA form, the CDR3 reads TGTGCCAGCAGCTCCCCTCAGGGGCTCTATGGCTACACCTTC. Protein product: CASSSPQGLYGYTF.